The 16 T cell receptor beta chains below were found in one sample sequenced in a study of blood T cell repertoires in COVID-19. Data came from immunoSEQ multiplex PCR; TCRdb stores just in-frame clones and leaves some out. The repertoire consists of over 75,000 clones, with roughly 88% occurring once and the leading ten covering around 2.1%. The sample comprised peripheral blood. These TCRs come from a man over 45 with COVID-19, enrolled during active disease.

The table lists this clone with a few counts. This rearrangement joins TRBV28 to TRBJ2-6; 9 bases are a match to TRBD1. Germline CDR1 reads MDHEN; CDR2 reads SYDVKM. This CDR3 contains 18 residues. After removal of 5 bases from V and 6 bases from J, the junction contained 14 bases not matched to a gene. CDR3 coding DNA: TGTGCCAGCAGTCCCGGGACAGGGCCTAGGAGAACGGCCAACGTCCTGACTTTC. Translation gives CASSPGTGPRRTANVLTF.

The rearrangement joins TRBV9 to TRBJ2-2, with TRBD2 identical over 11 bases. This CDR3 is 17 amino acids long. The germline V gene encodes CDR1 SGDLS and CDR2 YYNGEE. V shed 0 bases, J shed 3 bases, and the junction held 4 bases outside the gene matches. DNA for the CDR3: TGTGCCAGCAGCGTAGTAGCGGGGGGGTTCTACACCGGGGAGCTGTTTTTT. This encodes CASSVVAGGFYTGELFF.

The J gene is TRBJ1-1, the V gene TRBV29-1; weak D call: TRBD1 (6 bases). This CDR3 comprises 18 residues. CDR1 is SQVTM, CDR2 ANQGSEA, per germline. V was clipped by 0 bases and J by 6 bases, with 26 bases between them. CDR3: CSVEEGWTVPTSAAEAFF. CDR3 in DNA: TGCAGCGTTGAAGAAGGGTGGACAGTTCCCACGTCTGCGGCTGAAGCTTTCTTT.

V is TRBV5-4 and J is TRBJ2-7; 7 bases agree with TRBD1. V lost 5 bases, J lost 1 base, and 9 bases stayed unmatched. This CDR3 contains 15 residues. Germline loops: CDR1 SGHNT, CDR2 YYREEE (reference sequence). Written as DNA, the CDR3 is TGTGCCAGCAGTATACTAGGGGGCGTATCCTACGAGCAGTACTTC. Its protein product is CASSILGGVSYEQYF.

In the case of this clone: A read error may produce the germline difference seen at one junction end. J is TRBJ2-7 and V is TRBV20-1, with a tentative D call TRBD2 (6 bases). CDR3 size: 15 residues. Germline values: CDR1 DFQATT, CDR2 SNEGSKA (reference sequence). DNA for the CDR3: TGCAGTGCTAGTAAAAGGTCTAGGGACTCCCACGAGCAGTACTTC. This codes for CSASKRSRDSHEQYF.

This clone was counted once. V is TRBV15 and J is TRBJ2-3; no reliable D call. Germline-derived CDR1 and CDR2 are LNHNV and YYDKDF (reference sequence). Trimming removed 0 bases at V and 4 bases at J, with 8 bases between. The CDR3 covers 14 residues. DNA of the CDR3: TGTGCCACCAGCAGAGATTGGGCGTCAGATACGCAGTATTTT. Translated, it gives CATSRDWASDTQYF.

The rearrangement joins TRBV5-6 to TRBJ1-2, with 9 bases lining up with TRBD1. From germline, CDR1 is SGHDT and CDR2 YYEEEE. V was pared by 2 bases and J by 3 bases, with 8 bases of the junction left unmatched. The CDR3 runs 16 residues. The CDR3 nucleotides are TGTGCCAGCAGCTTAGCAGAACAGGGGGCGGACTATGGCTACACCTTC. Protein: CASSLAEQGADYGYTF.

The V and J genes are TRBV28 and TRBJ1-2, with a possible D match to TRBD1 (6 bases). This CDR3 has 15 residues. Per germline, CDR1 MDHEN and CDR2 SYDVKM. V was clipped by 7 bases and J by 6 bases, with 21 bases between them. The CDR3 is CASIFRGGFRDGYTF. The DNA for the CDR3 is TGTGCCAGCATCTTTAGGGGGGGGTTCAGGGATGGCTACACCTTC.

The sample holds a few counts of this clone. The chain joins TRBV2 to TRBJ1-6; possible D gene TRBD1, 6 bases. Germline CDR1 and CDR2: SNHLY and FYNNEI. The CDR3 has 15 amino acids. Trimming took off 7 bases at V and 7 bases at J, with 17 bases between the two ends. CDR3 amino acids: CASTQGGVRNSPLHF. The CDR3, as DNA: TGTGCCAGCACCCAAGGGGGGGTTCGGAATTCACCCCTCCACTTT.

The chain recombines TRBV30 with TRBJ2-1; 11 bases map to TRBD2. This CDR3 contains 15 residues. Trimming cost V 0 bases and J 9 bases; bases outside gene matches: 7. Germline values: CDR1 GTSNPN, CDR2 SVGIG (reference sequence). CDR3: CAWSVYLAGGSEQFF. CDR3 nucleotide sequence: TGTGCCTGGAGTGTATATCTAGCGGGGGGAAGTGAGCAGTTCTTC. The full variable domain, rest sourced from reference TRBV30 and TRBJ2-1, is SQTIHQWPATLVQPVGSPLSLECTVEGTSNPNLYWYRQAAGRGLQLLFYSVGIGQISSEVPQNLSASRPQDRQFILSSKKLLLSDSGFYLCAWSVYLAGGSEQFFGPGTRLTVL.

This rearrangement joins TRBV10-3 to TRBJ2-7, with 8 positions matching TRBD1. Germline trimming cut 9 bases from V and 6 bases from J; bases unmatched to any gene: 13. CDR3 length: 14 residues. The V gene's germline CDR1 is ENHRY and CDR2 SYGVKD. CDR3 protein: CAITAGQESGEQYF. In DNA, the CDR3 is TGTGCCATAACCGCGGGACAGGAATCTGGCGAGCAGTACTTC.

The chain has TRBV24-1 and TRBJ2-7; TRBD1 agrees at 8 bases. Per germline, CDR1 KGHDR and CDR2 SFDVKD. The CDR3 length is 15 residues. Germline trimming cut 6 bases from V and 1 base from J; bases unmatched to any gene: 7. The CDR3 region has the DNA TGTGCCACCAGTCCCTCGACAGGGGAGTCCTACGAGCAGTACTTC. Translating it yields CATSPSTGESYEQYF.

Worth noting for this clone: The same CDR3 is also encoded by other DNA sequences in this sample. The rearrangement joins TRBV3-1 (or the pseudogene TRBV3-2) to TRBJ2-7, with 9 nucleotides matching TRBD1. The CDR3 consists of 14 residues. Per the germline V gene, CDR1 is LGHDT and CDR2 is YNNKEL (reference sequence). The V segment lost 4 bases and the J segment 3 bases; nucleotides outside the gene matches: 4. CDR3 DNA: TGTGCCAGCAGCCCGCGGGACAGGGTCTACGAGCAGTACTTC. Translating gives CASSPRDRVYEQYF.

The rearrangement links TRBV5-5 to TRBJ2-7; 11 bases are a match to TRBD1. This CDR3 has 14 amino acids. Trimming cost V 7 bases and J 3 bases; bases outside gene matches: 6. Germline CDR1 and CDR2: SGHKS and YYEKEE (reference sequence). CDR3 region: CASERTGGNYEQYF. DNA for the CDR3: TGTGCCAGCGAGAGGACAGGGGGCAACTACGAGCAGTACTTC.

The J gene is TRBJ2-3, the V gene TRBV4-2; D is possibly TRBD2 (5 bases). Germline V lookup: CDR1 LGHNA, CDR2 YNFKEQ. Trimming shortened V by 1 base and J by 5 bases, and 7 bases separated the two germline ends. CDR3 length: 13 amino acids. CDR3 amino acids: CASSQVEGDTQYF. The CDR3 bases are TGTGCCAGCAGCCAAGTTGAGGGAGATACGCAGTATTTT.

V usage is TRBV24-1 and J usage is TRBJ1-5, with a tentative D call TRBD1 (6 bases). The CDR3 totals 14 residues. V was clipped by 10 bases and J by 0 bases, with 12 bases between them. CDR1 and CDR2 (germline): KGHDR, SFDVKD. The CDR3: CATSTGHSNQPQHF. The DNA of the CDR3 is TGTGCCACAAGCACAGGGCATAGCAATCAGCCCCAGCATTTT.